What follows are 22 T cell receptor beta chains derived from one specimen sequenced in a study of blood T cells in healthy people across ages. With a J-beta primer mix and a sample-barcoded 5' primer, a second PCR ran about 6 to 11 cycles. Each CDR3 protein gets one entry after TCRdb re-called the 5' RACE reads with MiXCR. The table lists hundreds of thousands of distinct CDR3 sequences, around 54% of them singletons. The specimen sequenced was blood. The receptor source for this set is a man aged 55 to 70 in good health.

This sequence joins TRBV7-2 and TRBJ1-1; unclear D gene. Trimming stripped 4 bases from V and 6 bases from J, with 12 bases between. CDR1 SGHTA and CDR2 FQGNSA come from the germline V gene. The CDR3 loop spans 13 amino acids. DNA for the CDR3: TGTGCCAGCAGCTCCCCCCAACAAGCTGAAGCTTTCTTT. Its translation is CASSSPQQAEAFF.

This clonotype was observed a few times. V is TRBV15 and J is TRBJ1-2, with D perhaps matching TRBD1 (6 bases). Germline CDR1 reads LNHNV; CDR2 reads YYDKDF (reference sequence). This CDR3 comprises 15 residues. V gave up 1 base and J gave up 4 bases, with 13 bases separating them. CDR3 in amino acids: CATSRVGGASYGYTF. The CDR3 DNA reads TGTGCCACCAGCAGAGTCGGGGGGGCTAGCTATGGCTACACCTTC.

V gene TRBV27 combines with J gene TRBJ2-5; TRBD1 or TRBD2 may be the D gene (7 bases each). The germline V and J ends were trimmed by 8 bases and 3 bases, with 19 bases remaining between them. CDR3 length: 15 residues. Germline CDR1 and CDR2: MNHEY and SMNVEV (reference sequence). CDR3 protein: CASVLRGGTKETQYF. CDR3 bases: TGTGCCAGCGTCCTCAGGGGGGGGACGAAAGAGACCCAGTACTTC.

The chain recombines TRBV4-2 with TRBJ2-3; D is undetermined. The CDR3 spans 15 residues. V was cut by 0 bases and J by 3 bases, with 10 bases left in between. Germline loops: CDR1 LGHNA, CDR2 YNFKEQ. CDR3 in amino acids: CASSQEVDVTDTQYF. CDR3 nucleotide sequence: TGTGCCAGCAGCCAAGAAGTCGACGTGACAGATACGCAGTATTTT.

V and J are TRBV20-1 and TRBJ2-1, with D tentatively TRBD2 (7 bases). CDR1 and CDR2 (germline): DFQATT, SNEGSKA (reference sequence). The CDR3 has 17 residues. Trimming shortened V by 2 bases and J by 2 bases, and 19 bases separated the two germline ends. The CDR3, as DNA: TGCAGTGCTAGACCACCTCGAGGGGGGGGCCCCTACAATGAGCAGTTCTTC. Its protein is CSARPPRGGGPYNEQFF.

This sequence joins TRBV11-2 and TRBJ2-4; D gene uncertain. Looked up from germline, CDR1 is SGHAT and CDR2 is FQNNGV. The CDR3 consists of 14 residues. V was shortened by 2 bases and J by 8 bases, with 13 bases between the two germline ends. CDR3 protein: CASSLMPSGDIQYF. As DNA, the CDR3 is TGTGCCAGCAGCTTAATGCCCTCGGGCGACATTCAGTACTTC.

CDR3 nucleotides: TGTGCCACCAGCAAGGGAATGGTGTTACAGGGCGGGACCTACGAGCAGTACTTC. Residues: CATSKGMVLQGGTYEQYF. The rearrangement joins TRBV15 to TRBJ2-7; D possibly matches TRBD1 or TRBD2 (6 bases each). The CDR3 consists of 18 residues. V was trimmed by 4 bases and J by 2 bases, leaving 24 bases between them. Germline V gives CDR1 LNHNV, CDR2 YYDKDF (reference sequence).

The J gene is TRBJ1-4, the V gene TRBV2; D is possibly TRBD1 (6 bases). This CDR3 comprises 17 residues. Looked up from germline, CDR1 is SNHLY and CDR2 is FYNNEI. With 3 bases removed from V and 6 bases from J, the gap between germline ends came to 20 bases. In DNA, the CDR3 is TGTGCCAGCAGTGAGCGGGGACAACAGCCCTCGGATGAAAAACTGTTTTTT. Translating gives CASSERGQQPSDEKLFF.

The chain couples TRBV29-1 to TRBJ2-5; 10 positions match TRBD1. The CDR3 has 16 residues. V trimming: 4 bases; J trimming: 4 bases; junction bases outside the gene matches: 12. Germline CDR1 SQVTM, CDR2 ANQGSEA. Written as DNA, the CDR3 is TGCAGCGTTGTACACGGCAGGACAGGGGGGGGAGAGACCCAGTACTTC. Its protein is CSVVHGRTGGGETQYF.

The V gene is TRBV11-2, the J gene TRBJ2-5; D ambiguous. This CDR3 spans 13 amino acids. Per germline, CDR1 SGHAT and CDR2 FQNNGV. The V gene lost 2 bases and the J gene lost 0 bases, with 4 bases spanning the gap. CDR3 loop: CASSLTDQETQYF. CDR3 bases: TGTGCCAGCAGCTTAACCGACCAAGAGACCCAGTACTTC. Supplemented by reference TRBV11-2 and TRBJ2-5, the full variable domain reads EAGVAQSPRYKIIEKRQSVAFWCNPISGHATLYWYQQILGQGPKLLIQFQNNGVVDDSQLPKDRFSAERLKGVDSTLKIQPAKLEDSAVYLCASSLTDQETQYFGPGTRLLVL.

This clonotype appeared many times. V gene TRBV24-1 combines with J gene TRBJ2-5, with D possibly TRBD2 on 5 matching bases. The V end was cut by 3 bases, the J end by 5 bases, with 6 bases between. The CDR3 length is 12 residues. Germline CDR1 KGHDR, CDR2 SFDVKD. The CDR3 region is CATSDPGETQYF. CDR3 sequence (DNA): TGTGCCACCAGTGATCCGGGGGAGACCCAGTACTTC.

V is TRBV29-1 and J is TRBJ2-7; no clear D. The J call may be in error: the DNA end matches TRBJ2-5 better. The CDR3 extends over 11 amino acids. Germline V gene lookup returns CDR1 SQVTM and CDR2 ANQGSEA. CDR3 loop: CSVGLAETQYF. In DNA form, the CDR3 reads TGCAGCGTTGGATTGGCGGAGACCCAGTACTTC.

The chain's CDR3 is CASSLGQVSYNEQFF. Here the CDR3 DNA reads TGTGCCAGCAGTTTGGGACAGGTCTCCTACAATGAGCAGTTCTTC. The rearrangement uses TRBV27 and TRBJ2-1; the match to TRBD1 covers 8 bases. The CDR3 consists of 15 residues. Germline-derived CDR1 and CDR2 are MNHEY and SMNVEV (reference sequence). Unmatched junction bases numbered 1, after V lost 3 bases and J lost 0 bases.

The chain has TRBV7-9 and TRBJ2-4; D assignment may be TRBD1 or TRBD2 (6 bases each). Near its end, the DNA agrees better with TRBJ2-7, so the J call may be wrong. CDR1 and CDR2 from the germline V gene are SEHNR and FQNEAQ (reference sequence). This CDR3 spans 14 amino acids. CDR3 DNA sequence: TGTGCCAGCACAGGCGGGACAACCCCCTACGAGCAGTACTTC. This sequence encodes CASTGGTTPYEQYF.

This chain uses TRBV6-4 with TRBJ2-2; 9 nucleotides match TRBD1. This CDR3 is 15 amino acids long. Per the germline V gene, CDR1 is MRHNA and CDR2 is SNTAGT. Trimming removed 5 bases from V and 2 bases from J; junction bases left unmatched: 3. Here the CDR3 reads CASSRDRANTGELFF. The CDR3 DNA reads as TGTGCCAGCAGTCGGGACAGGGCAAACACCGGGGAGCTGTTTTTT.

The rearrangement uses TRBV27 and TRBJ1-5; possible D gene TRBD1, 6 bases. Germline V gives CDR1 MNHEY, CDR2 SMNVEV (reference sequence). The V end lost 6 bases, the J end lost 0 bases, and 15 bases lay between the germline ends. The CDR3 is made up of 16 amino acids. This CDR3 reads CASSTRGDNSNQPQHF. The DNA of the CDR3 is TGTGCCAGCAGCACGAGGGGGGACAATAGCAATCAGCCCCAGCATTTT.

This chain connects TRBV20-1 to TRBJ2-6; D is tentatively TRBD1 or TRBD2 (6 bases each). The CDR3 runs to 14 residues. The V gene lost 1 base and the J gene lost 11 bases, with 15 bases spanning the gap. CDR1 and CDR2 from the germline V gene are DFQATT and SNEGSKA (reference sequence). The DNA for the CDR3 is TGCAGTGCTAGAGGGGGGGCCCAATCTTACGTCCTGACTTTC. The encoded protein is CSARGGAQSYVLTF.

The genes are TRBV6-5 and TRBJ2-6; possible D gene TRBD1, 6 bases. This CDR3 is 16 amino acids long. V gave up 7 bases and J gave up 1 base, with 14 bases separating them. Germline CDR1 MNHEY, CDR2 SVGAGI. This CDR3 is CASTQGLVSGANVLTF. Here the CDR3 DNA reads TGTGCCAGCACCCAGGGGTTAGTTTCTGGGGCCAACGTCCTGACTTTC.

The chain recombines TRBV2 with TRBJ1-2; 10 bases line up with TRBD1. Germline CDR1 SNHLY, CDR2 FYNNEI. J was trimmed by 7 bases and V by 8 bases; bases with no gene match: 7. The length of the CDR3 is 13 residues. The chain's CDR3 is CASGGQGMGGYTF. In nucleotides, the CDR3 is TGTGCCAGCGGGGGACAGGGGATGGGTGGCTACACCTTC. Together with reference TRBV2 and TRBJ1-2, the CDR3 gives the full variable domain: EPEVTQTPSHQVTQMGQEVILRCVPISNHLYFYWYRQILGQKVEFLVSFYNNEISEKSEIFDDQFSVERPDGSNFTLKIRSTKLEDSAMYFCASGGQGMGGYTFGSGTRLTVV.

The rearrangement links TRBV5-1 to TRBJ2-1, with D perhaps matching TRBD1 or TRBD2 (5 bases each). CDR1 is SGHRS and CDR2 is YFSETQ in the germline V gene. V shed 3 bases and J shed 7 bases, with 17 bases lying between them. CDR3 length equals 15 residues. The CDR3 region has the DNA TGCGCCAGCAGCTCACGTGCCGGGGCGGAGAATGAGCAGTTCTTC. It codes for CASSSRAGAENEQFF.

V is TRBV5-1 and J is TRBJ1-2; no clear D gene. The V gene's germline CDR1 is SGHRS and CDR2 YFSETQ. The CDR3 length is 13 residues. V was pared by 1 base and J by 4 bases, with 8 bases between. The CDR3 here is CASSLLDGYGYTF. Here the CDR3 DNA reads TGCGCCAGCAGCTTGCTTGATGGCTATGGCTACACCTTC. Combining the CDR3 with reference TRBV5-1 and TRBJ1-2 gives the whole variable domain KAGVTQTPRYLIKTRGQQVTLSCSPISGHRSVSWYQQTPGQGLQFLFEYFSETQRNKGNFPGRFSGRQFSNSRSEMNVSTLELGDSALYLCASSLLDGYGYTFGSGTRLTVV.

This clonotype has ten or more counts. The chain employs TRBV12-3 or TRBV12-4 and TRBJ2-3; no clear D gene. The CDR3 sequence is 14 residues long. The V end was cut by 3 bases, the J end by 4 bases, with 11 bases between. This chain's CDR3 is CASSFRVAADTQYF. The CDR3, as DNA: TGTGCCAGCAGTTTTAGGGTGGCCGCAGATACGCAGTATTTT.